One T cell receptor (beta chain) is described in this entry. Germline assignment: CDR1 KGHSH and CDR2 LQKENI. The trim removed 4 bases at V and 4 bases at J, leaving 11 bases unmatched. The CDR3 has 16 residues. The table came from immunoSEQ multiplex PCR; TCRdb's copy has only in-frame clones and leaves some out. The data contain about 15,000 clones, around 80% of them singletons. These data are taken from a study of technical replicates of blood from a handful of donors. This chain connects TRBV18 to TRBJ2-7; 9 positions agree with TRBD2. This receptor was identified in a human donor in good health. The material sequenced was PBMCs. The CDR3 DNA reads as TGTGCCAGCTCACGGGACGTGCCTAGCGGGGAATACGAGCAGTACTTC. Protein sequence: CASSRDVPSGEYEQYF.